The 8 T cell receptor beta chains given below trace back to one sample, sequenced in a study of CD8+CD57+ T cells in acquired aplastic anemia. Genomic DNA, serving as template, underwent TCR beta VDJ and CDR3 profiling. TCRdb re-called the reads through MiXCR, storing one row per CDR3 protein. The sample lists hundreds of thousands of distinct CDR3 sequences, less than 85% seen once, with approximately 40% in the top ten. Sequencing was done on patients that had shown CD8+CD57+ cell expansion by flow cytometry. The sequenced sample consisted of sorted CD4+, CD8+, or CD8+CD57+ T cells (not recorded which) from PBMCs. These receptors were collected from a human donor with aplastic anemia.

Comments on this clonotype: No DNA is shown, since the ends of the CDR3 on it are uncertain; the CDR3 is the one TCRdb lists. The chain carries TRBV11-3 and TRBJ1-2; the D call in the table, TRBD1, was not verified against the DNA. The CDR3 comprises 16 residues, both ends counted. Germline CDR1 reads SGHNT; CDR2 reads YENEEA. CDR3 sequence: CASSDNREQYVGPGTF.

The J gene is TRBJ2-7, the V gene TRBV7-8; 8 bases agree with TRBD2. Looked up from germline, CDR1 is SGHVS and CDR2 is FQNEAQ. This CDR3 region has 18 residues. DNA of the CDR3: TGTGCCAGCAGCTTTGCGGGAGGTCGGACAGCCCAGTCCTATGAGCAGTACGTC. Translated: CASSFAGGRTAQSYEQYV.

This clonotype was counted a single time. The gene calls are TRBV15 and TRBJ2-7; D tentatively reads TRBD1 or TRBD2 (6 bases each). The CDR3 contains 14 residues. Germline V gene lookup returns CDR1 LNHNV and CDR2 YYDKDF (reference sequence). V lost 0 bases and J lost 5, with 11 bases in between. Written as DNA, the CDR3 is TGTGCCACCAGCAGAGATGGAGGGGGGAACGAGCAGTACTTC. Its translation: CATSRDGGGNEQYF. Full variable domain (outside the CDR3, taken from reference TRBV15 and TRBJ2-7): DAMVIQNPRYQVTQFGKPVTLSCSQTLNHNVMYWYQQKSSQAPKLLFHYYDKDFNNEADTPDNFQSRRPNTSFCFLDIRSPGLGDTAMYLCATSRDGGGNEQYFGPGTRLTVT.

The chain recombines TRBV7-9 with TRBJ1-6; tentatively, D is TRBD1 (6 bases). CDR1 and CDR2 (germline): SEHNR, FQNEAQ (reference sequence). There are 16 residues in the CDR3. V was shortened by 1 base and J by 14 bases, with 21 bases between the two germline ends. This CDR3 is CASSLVQGEHNSALHF. The CDR3 DNA is TGTGCCAGCAGCTTAGTACAGGGCGAGCATAATTCTGCCCTCCACTTT. The full variable domain, in which reference TRBV7-9 and TRBJ1-6 provide the parts outside the CDR3, is DTGVSQNPRHKITKRGQNVTFRCDPISEHNRLYWYRQTLGQGPEFLTYFQNEAQLEKSRLLSDRFSAERPKGSFSTLEIQRTEQGDSAMYLCASSLVQGEHNSALHFGNGTRLTVT.

As to this clonotype: Mismatch with germline at one junction end may stem from a read error. J is TRBJ2-5 and V is TRBV9; 9 bases map to TRBD2. The CDR3 has 14 amino acids. CDR1 and CDR2 from the germline V gene are SGDLS and YYNGEE. The DNA for the CDR3 is TGTGCCGGCAGCGGGGGGTCAGAACAGGAAACCAACAACTTC. It is translated as CAGSGGSEQETNNF.

Note on this clonotype: This is likely a read error, given that the CDR3 carries no conserved phenylalanine or tryptophan at its end. This sequence joins TRBV25-1 and TRBJ2-3, with D tentatively TRBD1 (5 bases). This CDR3 has 19 residues. Germline CDR1 is MGHDK and CDR2 is SYGVNS. Trimming left V 4 bases short and J 0 bases short, with 23 bases between. The CDR3 DNA reads TGTGCCAGCAGTGGAATCGCAGGGTGGTTCGCTGGTAGCACAGATACGCAGTATCTT. Its translation is CASSGIAGWFAGSTDTQYL.

The gene calls are TRBV9 and TRBJ2-7; weak D call: TRBD2 (6 bases). V was trimmed by 3 bases and J by 8 bases, leaving 24 bases between them. Germline CDR1 and CDR2: SGDLS and YYNGEE. The CDR3 consists of 16 residues. The CDR3 spells CASSAEDYPLVNKQYV. The CDR3 DNA follows: TGTGCCAGCAGCGCAGAGGACTATCCCCTGGTGAACAAGCAGTACGTC.

The count of this clonotype is one. Since the CDR3 does not end with the conserved phenylalanine or tryptophan, this likely comes from a read error. The DNA is left out, because the CDR3 cannot be placed on it with certainty; the CDR3 is given as TCRdb lists it. The chain recombines TRBV2 with TRBJ2-3; whether TRBD1, the table's D call, matches the DNA was not checked. CDR1 and CDR2 (germline): SNHLY, FYNNEI. The CDR3 has 13 amino acids, counting both end residues. CDR3 protein: CASRDGDRNQPQH.